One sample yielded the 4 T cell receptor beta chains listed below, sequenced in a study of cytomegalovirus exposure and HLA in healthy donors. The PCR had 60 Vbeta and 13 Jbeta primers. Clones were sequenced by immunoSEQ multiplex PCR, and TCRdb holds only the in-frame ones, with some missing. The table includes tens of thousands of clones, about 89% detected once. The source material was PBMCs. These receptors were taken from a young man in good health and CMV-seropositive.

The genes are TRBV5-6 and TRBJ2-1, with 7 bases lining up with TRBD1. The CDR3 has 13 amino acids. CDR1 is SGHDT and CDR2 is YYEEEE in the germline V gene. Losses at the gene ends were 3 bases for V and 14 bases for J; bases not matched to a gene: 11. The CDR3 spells CASSSLTTGREFF. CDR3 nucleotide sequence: TGTGCCAGCAGCTCACTTACGACAGGGCGGGAGTTCTTC.

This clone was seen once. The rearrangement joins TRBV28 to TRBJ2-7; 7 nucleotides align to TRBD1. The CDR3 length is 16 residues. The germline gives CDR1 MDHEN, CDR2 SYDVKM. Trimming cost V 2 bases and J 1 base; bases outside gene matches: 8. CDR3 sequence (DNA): TGTGCCAGCAGTTTACCCAACGGGGACAGATCCTACGAGCAGTACTTC. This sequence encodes CASSLPNGDRSYEQYF.

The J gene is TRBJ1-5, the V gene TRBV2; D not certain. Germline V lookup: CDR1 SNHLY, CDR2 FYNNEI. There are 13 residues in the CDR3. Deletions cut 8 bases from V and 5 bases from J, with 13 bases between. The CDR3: CASAESGYQPQHF. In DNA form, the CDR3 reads TGTGCCAGCGCGGAGTCGGGTTATCAGCCCCAGCATTTT.

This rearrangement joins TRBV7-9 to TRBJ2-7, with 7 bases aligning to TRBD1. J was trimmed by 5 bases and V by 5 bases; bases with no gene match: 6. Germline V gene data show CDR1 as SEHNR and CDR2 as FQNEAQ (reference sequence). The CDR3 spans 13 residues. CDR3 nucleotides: TGTGCCAGCAGCATAGACACAGGGGACGAGCAGTACTTC. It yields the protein CASSIDTGDEQYF.